Included here is one TCR beta chain sequence, with context. These data come from a study of Graves' ophthalmopathy and Graves' hyperthyroidism. After removal of 5 bases from V and 4 bases from J, the junction contained 6 bases not matched to a gene. Germline values: CDR1 SGHTA, CDR2 FQGNSA. The CDR3 runs to 14 residues. RNA transcripts were the template, and TCR beta CDR3 regions were amplified from them. Amplification began with first-round RT-PCR using HTBI primers, then second-round multiplex PCR was performed. TCRdb re-analysed the multiplex PCR reads in MiXCR, keeping a single row per CDR3 protein. This sample yields hundreds of thousands of distinct CDR3 sequences, of which roughly 40% are seen a single time; 35% to 55% belongs to the top ten.

The chain carries TRBV7-2 and TRBJ2-7; TRBD2 agrees at 9 bases. The clonotype comes from an adult man with Graves' ophthalmopathy. Sequences were obtained from peripheral blood. The CDR3, as DNA: TGTGCCAGCAGCGTGGGACTAGCCCTTTACGAGCAGTACTTC. Its protein product is CASSVGLALYEQYF.